This TCR beta chain was recovered during a study of PD-1 blockade in classical Hodgkin lymphoma. Study at large: Every 2 weeks, patients got 3 mg/kg intravenous nivolumab.

Broader study findings: In CD4+ cells, TCR diversity went up significantly by C4D1, but in CD8+ cells it did not. Why repertoires differed is undefined; disease activity or prior therapy possibly contributed. Anyone who began nivolumab under 1 year after ASCT was excluded.

In every patient, relapse followed autologous stem cell transplantation, while exposure to brentuximab vedotin differed. This clone was recorded only once. As yet, its antigen is unknown. Profiling relied on immunoSEQ multiplex PCR, and the TCRdb table lists in-frame clones only, not all of them. This table holds tens of thousands of clones, about nine tenths found once. Trimming cost V 1 base and J 2 bases; bases outside gene matches: 3. Germline V gene data show CDR1 as MNHEY and CDR2 as SMNVEV (reference sequence). This CDR3 comprises 17 residues. This TCR was sampled from a human donor with classical Hodgkin lymphoma. The material was peripheral blood mononuclear cells (PBMCs), obtained at baseline. This chain links TRBV27 with TRBJ2-6, with 9 positions matching TRBD2. The CDR3 sequence: CASSLFSSGTGANVLTF. The CDR3, as DNA: TGTGCCAGCAGTTTATTCTCTAGCGGGACTGGGGCCAACGTCCTGACTTTC.